This T cell receptor (beta chain) was captured by sequencing in a study of cytomegalovirus exposure and HLA in healthy donors. Study-wide findings and caveats: The authors later found HLA-associated TCR beta chains more clonally expanded than equally common others.

PCR involved 60 Vbeta and 13 Jbeta primers. Profiling relied on immunoSEQ multiplex PCR, and the TCRdb table lists in-frame clones only, not all of them. The sample features 130,000 or so clones, with around 1.5% in its top ten. About this clone: Its matching antigen is unknown.

The CDR3 has 12 residues. The V end was cut by 7 bases, the J end by 4 bases, with 9 bases between. The V gene's germline CDR1 is MNHEY and CDR2 SVGAGI. The specimen was PBMCs. The source of this sequence is a woman aged 40-49 years in good health and CMV-seronegative. The rearrangement joins TRBV6-5 to TRBJ2-3, with D tentatively TRBD2 (6 bases). The CDR3 DNA sequence: TGTGCCAGCAATACGGGGGCAGATACGCAGTATTTT. It translates to CASNTGADTQYF.